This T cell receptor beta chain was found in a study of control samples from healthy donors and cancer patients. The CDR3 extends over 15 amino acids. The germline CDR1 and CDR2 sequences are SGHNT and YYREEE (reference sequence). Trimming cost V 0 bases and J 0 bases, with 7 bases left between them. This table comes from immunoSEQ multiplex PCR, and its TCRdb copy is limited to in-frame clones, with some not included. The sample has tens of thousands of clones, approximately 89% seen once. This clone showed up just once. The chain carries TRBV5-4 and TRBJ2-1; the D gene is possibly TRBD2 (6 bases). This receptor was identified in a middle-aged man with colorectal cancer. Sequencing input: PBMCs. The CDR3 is CASSLDGSSYNEQFF. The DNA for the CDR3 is TGTGCCAGCAGCTTGGACGGGAGCTCCTACAATGAGCAGTTCTTC.